Reported below is one T cell receptor beta chain. The source of the sample is a study of blood T cell repertoires in COVID-19. Method: immunoSEQ multiplex PCR; TCRdb's copy keeps in-frame clones and lacks some. The sample consists of fewer than 500,000 clones, about 90% of them appearing once. The receptor's source is a woman aged 18-29 years who had recovered from COVID-19. Sequencing used PBMCs or T cells enriched from blood (not recorded which).

DNA for the CDR3: TGTGCCACCAGTGCCTTTACAGGGGGCATGGATACGCAGTATTTT. Translating gives CATSAFTGGMDTQYF. This chain connects TRBV24-1 to TRBJ2-3; TRBD1 aligns across 9 bases. From germline, CDR1 is KGHDR and CDR2 SFDVKD. The CDR3 contains 15 residues. Germline trimming cut 5 bases from V and 6 bases from J; bases unmatched to any gene: 8.